The rows below give T cell receptor beta chains drawn from one sample of a study of blood T cell repertoires in COVID-19. Sequencing was performed with immunoSEQ multiplex PCR; in TCRdb, only in-frame clones are kept and a portion is missing. The sample has around 69,000 clones, approximately 86% seen once. The sample taken for sequencing was peripheral blood. These receptors came from a man aged 45-65 years with active COVID-19. CDR3s include the opening cysteine and the closing phenylalanine or tryptophan. The D gene is left open where the match is weak. Only part of the rows carry a size: once, few, many, or a class if the clone is expanded.

clone_size j_call v_call d_call cdr3_aa cdr3_nt
few TRBJ2-1 TRBV6-2/TRBV6-3 NA CASSLTTLPYNEQFF TGTGCCAGCAGTTTGACTACGCTTCCTTACAATGAGCAGTTCTTC
NA TRBJ2-5 TRBV10-1 TRBD2 CASSDSAGGSETQYF TGCGCCAGCAGTGATTCAGCGGGAGGTAGCGAGACCCAGTACTTC
NA TRBJ2-5 TRBV7-9 TRBD2 CASSLFEGIGGRGETQYF TGTGCCAGCAGCTTATTTGAGGGTATCGGCGGGAGGGGCGAGACCCAGTACTTC
NA TRBJ2-7 TRBV7-3 NA CASSPSGSYEQYF TGTGCCAGCAGCCCCTCAGGCTCCTACGAGCAGTACTTC
NA TRBJ2-2 TRBV27 TRBD1 CASSFGTGPNTGELFF TGTGCCAGCAGTTTCGGGACAGGGCCAAACACCGGGGAGCTGTTTTTT
NA TRBJ2-3 TRBV27 TRBD2 CASSLSGGGNTDTQYF TGTGCCAGCAGTTTAAGTGGCGGGGGTAACACAGATACGCAGTATTTT
NA TRBJ1-1 TRBV21-1 NA CASSKRHVEKNTEAFF TGTGCCAGCAGCAAACGCCATGTCGAGAAGAACACTGAAGCTTTCTTT
NA TRBJ2-1 TRBV12-3/TRBV12-4 NA CASSLGVSEQFF TGTGCCAGCAGTTTAGGAGTGAGTGAGCAGTTCTTC
NA TRBJ2-2 TRBV18 NA CASSRTDTGELFF TGTGCCAGCTCGAGGACAGACACCGGGGAGCTGTTTTTT
NA TRBJ1-5 TRBV6-2/TRBV6-3 NA CASSSAPRPQHF TGTGCCAGCAGCTCCGCCCCCAGGCCCCAGCATTTT
NA TRBJ2-1 TRBV24-1 TRBD2 CATRDGGWTDEQFF TGTGCCACCAGAGACGGGGGGTGGACGGATGAGCAGTTCTTC
NA TRBJ2-1 TRBV7-6 TRBD2 CASSPSSGSIYNEQFF TGTGCCAGCAGCCCGTCTAGCGGGAGTATCTACAATGAGCAGTTCTTC
NA TRBJ1-2 TRBV9 NA CASSTWGGGANYGYTF TGTGCCAGCAGCACCTGGGGTGGGGGCGCAAACTATGGCTACACCTTC
NA TRBJ2-5 TRBV2 TRBD2 CASSIGTSGIETQYF TGTGCCAGCAGCATAGGGACTAGCGGTATAGAGACCCAGTACTTC
NA TRBJ2-3 TRBV5-6 NA CASSFSPSFTDTQYF TGTGCCAGCAGCTTTTCCCCTAGCTTCACAGATACGCAGTATTTT
NA TRBJ2-1 TRBV4-1 NA CASSQQTLGYNEQFF TGCGCCAGCAGCCAACAGACACTAGGGTACAATGAGCAGTTCTTC
NA TRBJ2-5 TRBV12-3/TRBV12-4 NA CASSFRVETQYF TGTGCCAGCAGTTTTCGGGTGGAGACCCAGTACTTC
NA TRBJ1-3 TRBV5-6 NA CASSLAGTSSGNTIYF TGTGCCAGCAGCTTGGCCGGGACAAGCTCTGGAAACACCATATATTTT
NA TRBJ2-2 TRBV10-2 TRBD2 CASSSGTSGRAVAGELFF TGCGCCAGCAGTTCCGGGACTAGCGGGAGGGCCGTAGCCGGGGAGCTGTTTTTT
NA TRBJ2-1 TRBV6-2/TRBV6-3 TRBD2 CASSYSASAGAYNEQFF TGTGCCAGCAGTTACTCTGCCTCAGCGGGGGCCTACAATGAGCAGTTCTTC
NA TRBJ2-2 TRBV6-6 NA CASPGVGTGELFF TGTGCCAGCCCAGGGGTTGGCACCGGGGAGCTGTTTTTT
NA TRBJ2-3 TRBV20-1 TRBD2 CSASKSSGNTDTQYF TGCAGTGCTAGTAAGTCTAGCGGGAACACAGATACGCAGTATTTT
once TRBJ2-3 TRBV28 TRBD2 CASSLTSGRLNTQYF TGTGCCAGCAGTTTGACTAGCGGGAGATTAAATACGCAGTATTTT
NA TRBJ1-3 TRBV11-2 TRBD1 CASSLAIDRALSGNTIYF TGTGCCAGCAGCTTGGCAATAGACAGGGCCCTTTCTGGAAACACCATATATTTT
medium-sized TRBJ1-3 TRBV3-1/TRBV3-2 TRBD1 CASSPGGSGNTIYF TGTGCCAGCAGCCCAGGGGGCTCTGGAAACACCATATATTTT
once TRBJ2-1 TRBV5-6 NA CASSLRGLYNEQFF TGTGCCAGCAGCTTACGGGGTCTTTACAATGAGCAGTTCTTC
NA TRBJ2-2 TRBV7-9 NA CASSLVRDFENTGELFF TGTGCCAGCAGCTTAGTACGCGACTTTGAGAACACCGGGGAGCTGTTTTTT
NA TRBJ1-4 TRBV7-2 NA CASSSLGRATNEKLFF TGTGCCAGCAGCTCCCTTGGGAGGGCCACTAATGAAAAACTGTTTTTT
NA TRBJ2-1 TRBV11-3 NA CASSLGRGQHEQFF TGTGCCAGCAGCTTAGGAAGAGGGCAGCATGAGCAGTTCTTC
NA TRBJ2-6 TRBV15 TRBD2 CATSRDSRLAGVGANVLTF TGTGCCACCAGCAGAGATAGTAGGCTAGCGGGAGTTGGGGCCAACGTCCTGACTTTC
NA TRBJ1-3 TRBV6-6 NA CASSYDTVPGNTIYF TGTGCCAGCAGTTACGACACAGTTCCCGGAAACACCATATATTTT
once TRBJ2-1 TRBV10-1 TRBD2 CASGGLGPDEQFF TGCGCCAGCGGCGGACTAGGGCCCGATGAGCAGTTCTTC
NA TRBJ2-5 TRBV4-1 TRBD2 CASSPRPGGETQYF TGCGCCAGCAGCCCCCGCCCGGGGGGAGAGACCCAGTACTTC
NA TRBJ1-2 TRBV29-1 NA CSADIDGYTF TGCAGCGCGGATATCGATGGCTACACCTTC
NA TRBJ2-1 TRBV12-3/TRBV12-4 TRBD1 CASSRPGQSRVF TGTGCCAGCAGTAGGCCGGGACAGTCTAGAGTCTTC
NA TRBJ1-3 TRBV18 NA CASSPRKDSDANTIYF TGTGCCAGCTCACCGCGTAAGGACAGCGATGCGAACACCATATATTTT
NA TRBJ2-5 TRBV24-1 TRBD1 CATSDTGQGAGETQYF TGTGCCACCAGTGATACCGGACAGGGGGCAGGGGAGACCCAGTACTTC
NA TRBJ2-3 TRBV19 TRBD1 CASSARDSWADTQYF TGTGCCAGTAGTGCCCGGGACAGCTGGGCAGATACGCAGTATTTT
NA TRBJ2-1 TRBV5-1 TRBD2 CASSPLDGLAGPEQFF TGCGCCAGCAGCCCATTGGATGGACTAGCGGGCCCTGAGCAGTTCTTC
NA TRBJ2-1 TRBV11-2 NA CASSGDRDYNEQFF TGTGCCAGCAGCGGAGACCGGGACTACAATGAGCAGTTCTTC
NA TRBJ1-4 TRBV7-9 NA CASSPSATNEKLFF TGTGCCAGCAGCCCGTCAGCAACTAATGAAAAACTGTTTTTT
NA TRBJ1-2 TRBV7-2 TRBD1 CASTDGTDISAIYGYTF TGTGCCAGCACCGACGGGACAGACATATCTGCTATCTATGGCTACACCTTC
few TRBJ2-7 TRBV12-3/TRBV12-4 TRBD1 CASTFGTDEQYF TGTGCCAGCACTTTTGGGACAGACGAGCAGTACTTC
once TRBJ1-2 TRBV6-5 NA CASSYSRDNYGYTF TGTGCCAGCAGTTACTCCCGGGATAACTATGGCTACACCTTC
medium-sized TRBJ2-2 TRBV11-3 TRBD2 CASSLDVAGRTNTGELFF TGTGCCAGCAGCTTAGATGTAGCGGGGCGCACGAACACCGGGGAGCTGTTTTTT
NA TRBJ2-2 TRBV7-2 NA CASSSLPVVGELFF TGTGCCAGCAGCTCCCTCCCGGTGGTCGGGGAGCTGTTTTTT
NA TRBJ1-6 TRBV6-5 NA CASSYTDTLKTLHF TGTGCCAGCAGTTACACAGACACGCTGAAAACCCTCCACTTT
NA TRBJ2-1 TRBV18 TRBD2 CASSPPGLAGVGEQFF TGTGCCAGCTCACCCCCGGGACTAGCGGGAGTGGGCGAGCAGTTCTTC
NA TRBJ1-5 TRBV24-1 NA CATSDSGAAQPQHF TGTGCCACCAGTGACTCAGGGGCAGCCCAGCCCCAGCATTTT
NA TRBJ2-1 TRBV24-1 TRBD1 CATSDRTGSLNEQFF TGTGCCACCAGTGACCGGACAGGGTCTCTAAATGAGCAGTTCTTC
few TRBJ2-5 TRBV2 TRBD2 CASSQTLWEGPETQYF TGTGCCAGCAGTCAGACTCTCTGGGAGGGCCCGGAGACCCAGTACTTC
NA TRBJ1-1 TRBV5-1 TRBD1 CASSSPGQDLSRTEAFF TGCGCCAGCAGCTCGCCGGGACAGGATTTGTCGAGGACTGAAGCTTTCTTT
NA TRBJ1-5 TRBV11-2 TRBD1 CASSLDREQPQHF TGTGCCAGCAGCTTGGACAGGGAACAGCCCCAGCATTTT